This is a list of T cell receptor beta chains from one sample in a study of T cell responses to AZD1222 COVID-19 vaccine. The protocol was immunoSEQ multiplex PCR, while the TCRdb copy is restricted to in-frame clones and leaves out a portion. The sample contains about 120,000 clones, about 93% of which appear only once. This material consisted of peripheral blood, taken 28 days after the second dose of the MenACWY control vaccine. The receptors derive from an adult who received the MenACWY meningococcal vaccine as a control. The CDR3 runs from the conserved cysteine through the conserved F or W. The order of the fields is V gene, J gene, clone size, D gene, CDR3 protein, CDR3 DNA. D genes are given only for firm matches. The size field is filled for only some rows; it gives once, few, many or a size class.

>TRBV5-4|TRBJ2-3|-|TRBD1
CASSLDRGLDTQYF
TGTGCCAGCAGCTTAGACAGGGGGCTGGATACGCAGTATTTT
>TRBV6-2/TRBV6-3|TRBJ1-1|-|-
CASSRQRNTEAFF
TGTGCCAGCAGCCGACAGAGAAACACTGAAGCTTTCTTT
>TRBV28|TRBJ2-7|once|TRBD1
CASSLDRGSYEQYF
TGTGCCAGCAGTTTGGACAGGGGTTCCTACGAGCAGTACTTC
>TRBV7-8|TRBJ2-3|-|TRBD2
CASRPTPPGLAGKGGTDTQYF
TGTGCCAGCAGACCAACTCCACCGGGACTAGCGGGAAAGGGGGGCACAGATACGCAGTATTTT
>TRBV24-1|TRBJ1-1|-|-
CATSGPGTTNTEAFF
TGTGCCACCAGTGGCCCCGGGACAACTAACACTGAAGCTTTCTTT
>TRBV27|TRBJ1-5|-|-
CASSLSVEVSGNQPQHF
TGTGCCAGCAGTTTATCCGTGGAGGTGTCGGGCAATCAGCCCCAGCATTTT
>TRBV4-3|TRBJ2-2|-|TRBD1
CASSQVTGTGAGELFF
TGCGCCAGCAGCCAAGTGACCGGGACAGGGGCCGGGGAGCTGTTTTTT
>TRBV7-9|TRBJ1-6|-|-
CASSLGFSDSANSPLHF
TGTGCCAGCAGCTTAGGTTTCAGTGACAGCGCGAATTCACCCCTCCACTTT
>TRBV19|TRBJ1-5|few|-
CASSIDPGEAHQPQHF
TGTGCCAGTAGTATAGATCCAGGAGAGGCACATCAGCCCCAGCATTTT
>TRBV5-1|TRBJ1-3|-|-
CASSLATTGTGNTIYF
TGCGCCAGCAGCTTGGCCACTACAGGGACTGGAAACACCATATATTTT
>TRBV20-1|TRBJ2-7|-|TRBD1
CSARDRSEQYF
TGCAGTGCTAGGGACAGGTCCGAGCAGTACTTC
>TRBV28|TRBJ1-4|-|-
CASSLQGVEKLFF
TGTGCCAGCAGTCTGCAGGGTGTTGAAAAACTGTTTTTT
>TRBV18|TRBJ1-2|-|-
CASSPTRGREKDNYGYTF
TGTGCCAGCTCACCAACCCGAGGCAGGGAAAAGGATAACTATGGCTACACCTTC
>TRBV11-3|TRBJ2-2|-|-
CASSGFSGGQNTGELFF
TGTGCCAGCAGCGGTTTTTCTGGGGGCCAGAACACCGGGGAGCTGTTTTTT
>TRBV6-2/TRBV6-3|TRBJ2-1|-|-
CASSAPIRGSEQFF
TGTGCCAGCAGCGCTCCTATCAGGGGCAGTGAGCAGTTCTTC
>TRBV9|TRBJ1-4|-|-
CASSVDVNEKLFF
TGTGCCAGCAGCGTAGACGTTAATGAAAAACTGTTTTTT
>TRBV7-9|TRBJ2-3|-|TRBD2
CASSFGLAGGSTDTQYF
TGTGCCAGCAGCTTTGGACTAGCGGGGGGTAGCACAGATACGCAGTATTTT
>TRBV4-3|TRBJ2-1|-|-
CASSQVRGGDEQFF
TGCGCCAGCAGCCAAGTCCGCGGGGGCGATGAGCAGTTCTTC
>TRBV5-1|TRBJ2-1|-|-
CASSLTKRTPGSWNYNEQFF
TGCGCCAGCAGCTTGACGAAGCGTACCCCTGGGAGTTGGAACTACAATGAGCAGTTCTTC
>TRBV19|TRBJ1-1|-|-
CASRQLGNMNTEAFF
TGTGCCAGTAGGCAATTAGGTAACATGAACACTGAAGCTTTCTTT
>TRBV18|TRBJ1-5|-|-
CASSPSAGGYSNQPQHF
TGTGCCAGCTCACCATCGGCCGGGGGATATAGCAATCAGCCCCAGCATTTT
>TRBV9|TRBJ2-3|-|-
CASSVRRERDTQYF
TGTGCCAGCAGCGTAAGAAGGGAAAGGGATACGCAGTATTTT
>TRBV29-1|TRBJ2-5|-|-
CSVQRTQETQYF
TGCAGCGTCCAGCGGACGCAAGAGACCCAGTACTTC
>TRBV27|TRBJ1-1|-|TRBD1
CASRTLQGDWPNTEAFF
TGTGCCAGCAGAACCCTCCAGGGGGACTGGCCAAACACTGAAGCTTTCTTT
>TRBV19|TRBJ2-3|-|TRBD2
CASSINQRAGEADTQYF
TGTGCCAGTAGTATAAATCAAAGAGCGGGGGAGGCAGATACGCAGTATTTT
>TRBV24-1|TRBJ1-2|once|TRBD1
CATSDSDRGNYGYTF
TGTGCCACCAGTGATTCGGACAGGGGAAACTATGGCTACACCTTC
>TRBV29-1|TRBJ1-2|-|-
CSVEGGADYGYTF
TGCAGCGTTGAGGGGGGGGCTGACTATGGCTACACCTTC
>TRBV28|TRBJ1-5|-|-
CASTGRGYSNQPQHF
TGTGCCAGCACGGGGCGGGGGTATAGCAATCAGCCCCAGCATTTT
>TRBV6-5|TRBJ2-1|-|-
CASSYDRAVSYNEQFF
TGTGCCAGCAGTTATGATCGGGCCGTGTCTTACAATGAGCAGTTCTTC
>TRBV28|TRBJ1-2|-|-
CASSSALYYGYTF
TGTGCCAGCAGTTCCGCCCTTTACTATGGCTACACCTTC
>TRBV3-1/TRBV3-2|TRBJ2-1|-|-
CASSQEKLSVPSPAEQFF
TGTGCCAGCAGCCAAGAAAAGCTGTCAGTGCCATCGCCGGCTGAGCAGTTCTTC
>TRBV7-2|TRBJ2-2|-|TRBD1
CASSEMDRGTGELFF
TGTGCCAGCAGCGAAATGGACAGGGGGACCGGGGAGCTGTTTTTT
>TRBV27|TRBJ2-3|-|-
CASSFLEGAVDTQYF
TGTGCCAGCAGTTTTTTGGAGGGCGCTGTAGATACGCAGTATTTT
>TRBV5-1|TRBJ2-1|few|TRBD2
CASSALAGPAGNEQFF
TGCGCCAGCAGCGCCCTAGCGGGTCCTGCGGGCAATGAGCAGTTCTTC
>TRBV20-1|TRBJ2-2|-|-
CSASKNTGELFF
TGCAGTGCTAGTAAGAACACCGGGGAGCTGTTTTTT
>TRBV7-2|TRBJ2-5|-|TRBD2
CASSGGLAGGRETQYF
TGTGCCAGCAGCGGCGGACTAGCGGGAGGGCGCGAGACCCAGTACTTC
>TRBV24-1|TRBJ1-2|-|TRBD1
CATGGNYGYTF
TGTGCCACAGGGGGCAACTATGGCTACACCTTC
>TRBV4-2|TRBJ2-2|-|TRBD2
CASRQRKPGLAGVATGELFF
TGTGCCAGCAGACAAAGAAAACCGGGACTAGCGGGAGTGGCCACCGGGGAGCTGTTTTTT
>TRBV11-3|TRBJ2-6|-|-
CASSLDGWGVESSGANVLTF
TGTGCCAGCAGCTTAGACGGATGGGGGGTCGAAAGTTCTGGGGCCAACGTCCTGACTTTC
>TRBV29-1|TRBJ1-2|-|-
CSVEGGDIKVPYGYTF
TGCAGCGTTGAAGGGGGAGACATTAAGGTACCCTATGGCTACACCTTC